The source of this TCR beta chain is a study of T cell responses to AZD1222 COVID-19 vaccine. Overall study findings and caveats: Spike-wide coverage was observed for vaccine-associated CD4 TCRs, with dominant responses at 160-218 and 743-854. Possibly, clonal diversity was underestimated; donors were largely white British and included more females. Only a handful of AZD1222 recipients were seropositive at baseline.

In regard to this clone: The antigen remains unidentified.

Doses given second, at about 4 or about 12 weeks, were pooled. The CDR3 covers 14 residues. The V gene's germline CDR1 is LNHDA and CDR2 SQIVND (reference sequence). V lost 8 bases to trimming and J lost 3 bases, with 16 bases between them. TCRdb's table, derived via immunoSEQ multiplex PCR, lists solely in-frame clones and lacks some. The profile covers approximately 130,000 clones, with approximately 85% appearing a single time and around 5.3% taken by the ten largest. The sequenced sample was peripheral blood, obtained 28 days after the second AZD1222 dose. This sequence joins TRBV19 and TRBJ2-5; D tentatively fits TRBD1 or TRBD2 (5 bases each). The TCR was taken from an adult who received the AZD1222 COVID-19 vaccine. The CDR3 protein is CASGPRAGKETQYF. In nucleotides, the CDR3 is TGTGCCAGTGGGCCCAGGGCCGGGAAAGAGACCCAGTACTTC.